This T cell receptor (beta chain) originates from a study of cytomegalovirus exposure and HLA in healthy donors. Primers: 60 Vbeta forward and 13 Jbeta reverse. Sequenced by immunoSEQ multiplex PCR; TCRdb stores in-frame clones only, minus some. The sample carries 150,000 to 200,000 clones, just over 75% recorded once. Sequencing input: PBMCs. The source of this sequence is a man aged 30-40 years in good health and CMV-seronegative.

The chain's CDR3 is CASRQTSGRFNEQFF. The CDR3 DNA sequence: TGTGCCAGCAGACAAACTAGCGGGAGGTTCAATGAGCAGTTCTTC. V and J are TRBV28 and TRBJ2-1, with TRBD2 matching 12 bases. The CDR3 is 15 residues long. V shed 6 bases, J shed 6 bases, and the junction held 6 bases outside the gene matches. CDR1 and CDR2 (germline): MDHEN, SYDVKM.